This T cell receptor (beta chain) was sequenced in a study of blood T cells in healthy people across ages. Study-level points and caveats: Versus aged donors, long-lived donors had higher diversity and more naive CD4+ cells.

Together with a sample-barcoded 5' primer, a J-beta primer mix was included in a second PCR lasting roughly 6 to 12 cycles. TCRdb analysed the 5' RACE reads with MiXCR anew, one entry per CDR3 protein. The repertoire consists of some 900,000 distinct CDR3 sequences, with under 50% occurring once and the leading ten covering around 15%. Note on this clonotype: Its antigen is unknown.

The CDR3 contains 16 residues. V trimming: 10 bases; J trimming: 0 bases; junction bases outside the gene matches: 14. The sequence was collected from a man younger than 45 in good health. The chain couples TRBV12-3 or TRBV12-4 to TRBJ1-1; 7 bases are a match to TRBD1. The sequenced sample was blood. The CDR3 nucleotides read TGTGCCACCACTCTCACAGGGGTAAGAGTGAACACTGAAGCTTTCTTT. It specifies CATTLTGVRVNTEAFF.